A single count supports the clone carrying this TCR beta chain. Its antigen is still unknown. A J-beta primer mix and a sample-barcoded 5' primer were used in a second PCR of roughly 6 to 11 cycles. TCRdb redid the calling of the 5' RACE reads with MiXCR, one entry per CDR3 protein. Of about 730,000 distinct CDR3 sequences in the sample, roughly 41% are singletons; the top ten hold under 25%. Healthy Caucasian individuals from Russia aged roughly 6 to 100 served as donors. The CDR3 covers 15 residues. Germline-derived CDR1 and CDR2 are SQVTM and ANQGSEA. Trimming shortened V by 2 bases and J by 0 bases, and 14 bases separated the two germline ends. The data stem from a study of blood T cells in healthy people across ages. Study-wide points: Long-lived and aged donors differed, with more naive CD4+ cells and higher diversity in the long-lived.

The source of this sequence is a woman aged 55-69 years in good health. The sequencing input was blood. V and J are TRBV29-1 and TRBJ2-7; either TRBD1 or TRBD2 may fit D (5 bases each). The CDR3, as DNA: TGCAGCGTTGAATTGGAGGACAAGGCCTCCTACGAGCAGTACTTC. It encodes CSVELEDKASYEQYF.